The next 6 T cell receptor beta chains were all read from a single sample in a study of early stage breast cancer tumors. TCRdb's table, derived via immunoSEQ multiplex PCR, lists solely in-frame clones and lacks some. This sample has around 20,000 clones, with 83% found just once. The sample consisted of blood. These receptors all come from a person in their 70s with breast cancer.

This clone was seen only once. V and J are TRBV2 and TRBJ1-1, with a weak D call TRBD1 (6 bases). Germline CDR1 reads SNHLY; CDR2 reads FYNNEI. The ends were cut back, 4 bases at V and 5 bases at J, with 14 bases in the middle. The CDR3 is 14 residues long. CDR3 coding DNA: TGTGCCAGCAGTGCGGGGGGGCGCAGGACTGAAGCTTTCTTT. Amino acid sequence: CASSAGGRRTEAFF. Based on the CDR3 plus reference TRBV2 and TRBJ1-1, the full variable domain is EPEVTQTPSHQVTQMGQEVILRCVPISNHLYFYWYRQILGQKVEFLVSFYNNEISEKSEIFDDQFSVERPDGSNFTLKIRSTKLEDSAMYFCASSAGGRRTEAFFGQGTRLTVV.

The chain combines TRBV5-1 with TRBJ2-3, with 12 bases that match TRBD2. Germline CDR1 is SGHRS and CDR2 is YFSETQ. With 0 bases clipped from V and 5 bases from J, the junction kept 7 bases outside the gene matches. The CDR3 sequence is 17 residues long. The CDR3 is CASSLELAGGLGDTQYF. The CDR3 DNA sequence: TGCGCCAGCAGCTTGGAGCTAGCGGGGGGGCTAGGAGATACGCAGTATTTT.

This rearrangement joins TRBV4-2 to TRBJ1-5, with D maybe TRBD1 (6 bases). CDR1 and CDR2 from the germline V gene are LGHNA and YNFKEQ. The CDR3 is 15 residues long. V was pared by 4 bases and J by 7 bases, with 17 bases between. For the CDR3, the DNA is TGTGCCAGCAGCCGAGTGCGAGCGGGGACACAGCCCCAGCATTTT. Its translation is CASSRVRAGTQPQHF.

This chain links TRBV23-1 with TRBJ1-6; 7 bases map to TRBD1. TRBV23-1 is an ORF for which the function is uncertain. This CDR3 region has 16 residues. V dropped 6 bases and J dropped 0; count of bases not matched to a gene: 5. The CDR3 protein is CASSPRDSSYNSPLHF. The DNA of the CDR3 is TGCGCCAGCAGCCCCCGGGACAGCTCCTATAATTCACCCCTCCACTTT.

The chain employs TRBV25-1 and TRBJ2-2; 8 positions match TRBD1. CDR3 length: 15 residues. Germline trimming cut 5 bases from V and 2 bases from J; bases unmatched to any gene: 4. CDR1 and CDR2 (germline): MGHDK, SYGVNS. The CDR3 DNA follows: TGTGCCAGCAGTTTCACAGGGGGTAACACCGGGGAGCTGTTTTTT. The encoded protein is CASSFTGGNTGELFF.

J is TRBJ2-7 and V is TRBV30, with D tentatively TRBD2 (5 bases). The germline gives CDR1 GTSNPN, CDR2 SVGIG (reference sequence). V was shortened by 4 bases and J by 0 bases, with 16 bases between the two germline ends. This CDR3 has 15 amino acids. The CDR3 sequence is CAWTLPRGLSYEQYF. In DNA form, the CDR3 reads TGTGCCTGGACCCTCCCCCGAGGGCTCTCCTACGAGCAGTACTTC.